One sample yielded the 23 T cell receptor beta chains listed below, sequenced in a study of beta chain features in type 1 diabetes. Reverse transcribing all isolated RNA meant expressed TCRB transcripts were sequenced. Repertoires were generated with immunoSEQ multiplex PCR, while TCRdb's copy carries only in-frame clones and drops some. The data hold about 240,000 clones, with roughly 30% observed a single time. Sequencing used central memory CD4+ T cells from blood. The receptors derive from a man under 40 in good health.

V usage is TRBV11-2 and J usage is TRBJ2-1, with TRBD2 identical over 8 bases. The length of the CDR3 is 15 residues. CDR1 is SGHAT and CDR2 is FQNNGV in the germline V gene. V dropped 5 bases and J dropped 4; count of bases not matched to a gene: 7. CDR3 nucleotide sequence: TGTGCCAGCAGCCCCCGGGAGGGGAGATACAATGAGCAGTTCTTC. Translated: CASSPREGRYNEQFF.

The V call is TRBV2, the J call TRBJ2-6; D is ambiguous. The CDR3 is made up of 13 amino acids. Germline CDR1 is SNHLY and CDR2 is FYNNEI. V lost 6 bases and J 4 bases, leaving 7 bases between the germline ends. CDR3 in amino acids: CASSWSGANVLTF. CDR3 DNA: TGTGCCAGCAGCTGGTCCGGGGCCAACGTCCTGACTTTC.

In its sample, this clone was seen a few times. The rearrangement links TRBV2 to TRBJ2-1; D uncertain. The V gene's germline CDR1 is SNHLY and CDR2 FYNNEI. Trimming shortened V by 5 bases and J by 5 bases, and 7 bases separated the two germline ends. There are 12 residues in the CDR3. CDR3: CASSTYNNEQFF. CDR3 in DNA: TGTGCCAGCAGTACCTACAACAATGAGCAGTTCTTC.

The chain carries TRBV5-4 and TRBJ2-5; D not certain. Germline V gene lookup returns CDR1 SGHNT and CDR2 YYREEE (reference sequence). The CDR3 contains 12 residues. V lost 0 bases and J 5 bases, leaving 5 bases between the germline ends. The CDR3 is CASSLDSETQYF. In DNA form, the CDR3 reads TGTGCCAGCAGCTTGGATTCGGAGACCCAGTACTTC.

The rearrangement links TRBV4-3 to TRBJ2-3; the D call may be TRBD1 or TRBD2 (5 bases each). V was clipped by 0 bases and J by 13 bases, with 17 bases between them. The CDR3 has 14 amino acids. From germline, CDR1 is LGHNA and CDR2 YSLEER. The CDR3 sequence: CASSQEHGGAFKYF. CDR3 bases: TGCGCCAGCAGCCAAGAACATGGGGGAGCTTTTAAGTATTTT.

The chain has TRBV6-1 and TRBJ1-1; 10 bases align to TRBD1. CDR1 is MNHNS and CDR2 is SASEGT in the germline V gene. This CDR3 is built from 15 residues. Trimming at V came to 4 bases and at J to 4 bases, leaving 6 bases not matched to a gene. CDR3: CASSVGQGISTEAFF. The CDR3 nucleotides read TGTGCCAGCAGTGTGGGACAGGGGATCAGCACTGAAGCTTTCTTT.

The chain combines TRBV2 with TRBJ1-6; D not certain. This CDR3 spans 14 amino acids. The germline gives CDR1 SNHLY, CDR2 FYNNEI. V lost 3 bases to trimming and J lost 7 bases, with 10 bases between them. CDR3 DNA sequence: TGTGCCAGCAGTGATGAGAAAGGGAATTCACCCCTCCACTTT. This codes for CASSDEKGNSPLHF.

The V call is TRBV25-1, the J call TRBJ2-5, with 7 bases matching TRBD1. CDR3 length: 13 residues. The ends lost 3 bases at V and 6 bases at J; junction bases unmatched: 4. Germline V lookup: CDR1 MGHDK, CDR2 SYGVNS. In nucleotides, the CDR3 is TGTGCCAGCAGTGACGACAGGGTAAAGACCCAGTACTTC. It codes for CASSDDRVKTQYF.

The chain recombines TRBV4-2 with TRBJ2-3, with 8 bases lining up with TRBD2. This CDR3 region has 15 residues. Trimming took 3 bases from V and 4 from J; bases not matched to a gene: 6. Germline loops: CDR1 LGHNA, CDR2 YNFKEQ. The CDR3 region is CASSQRRGAPDTQYF. Written as DNA, the CDR3 is TGTGCCAGCAGCCAGAGGCGGGGGGCCCCAGATACGCAGTATTTT.

A few counts support this clone. The chain joins TRBV5-4 to TRBJ2-3; 8 bases map to TRBD2. With 1 base clipped from V and 0 bases from J, the junction kept 7 bases outside the gene matches. Germline lookup yields CDR1 SGHNT and CDR2 YYREEE (reference sequence). The CDR3 spans 17 residues. DNA of the CDR3: TGTGCCAGCAGCTTGATCCCACAGCGGGGGAGCACAGATACGCAGTATTTT. This gives the protein CASSLIPQRGSTDTQYF.

This clone was counted only a few times. The chain employs TRBV30 and TRBJ1-2; tentative D call: TRBD1 (6 bases). The CDR3 consists of 15 residues. V was pared by 0 bases and J by 4 bases, with 15 bases between. Per germline, CDR1 GTSNPN and CDR2 SVGIG (reference sequence). The CDR3 region has the DNA TGTGCCTGGAGTGTGACATTAGGGACACGCTATGGCTACACCTTC. Amino acids: CAWSVTLGTRYGYTF.

In this sample, this clone turned up many times. The chain has TRBV7-6 and TRBJ1-2; 10 nucleotides match TRBD1. CDR1 and CDR2 (germline): SGHVS, FNYEAQ. The CDR3 spans 16 residues. J was trimmed by 4 bases and V by 5 bases; bases with no gene match: 10. The CDR3 DNA follows: TGTGCCAGCAGCCAGGGGACAGGGGTCCCCACCTATGGCTACACCTTC. It yields the protein CASSQGTGVPTYGYTF.

The sample holds a few counts of this clone. The chain couples TRBV5-1 to TRBJ2-5; perhaps TRBD1 as D (6 bases). CDR1 is SGHRS, CDR2 YFSETQ, per germline. The CDR3 runs to 14 residues. Between the trimmed V and J ends, which lost 5 bases and 2 bases, there was a span of 13 bases. CDR3 protein: CASRSGVIQETQYF. The CDR3 nucleotides are TGCGCCAGCAGATCAGGGGTGATTCAAGAGACCCAGTACTTC.

This clone was picked up a small number of times. The chain has TRBV7-2 and TRBJ2-1; D gene unclear. Germline CDR1 SGHTA, CDR2 FQGNSA. The germline V and J ends were trimmed by 4 bases and 4 bases, with 2 bases remaining between them. This CDR3 has 11 amino acids. CDR3 sequence reads: CASSWYNEQFF. The CDR3 bases are TGTGCCAGCAGCTGGTACAATGAGCAGTTCTTC. The variable domain in full, completed from reference TRBV7-2 and TRBJ2-1, reads GAGVSQSPSNKVTEKGKDVELRCDPISGHTALYWYRQSLGQGLEFLIYFQGNSAPDKSGLPSDRFSAERTGGSVSTLTIQRTQQEDSAVYLCASSWYNEQFFGPGTRLTVL.

The V gene is TRBV29-1, the J gene TRBJ2-5; no clear D gene. V lost 6 bases to trimming and J lost 0 bases, with 8 bases between them. CDR1 SQVTM and CDR2 ANQGSEA come from the germline V gene. The CDR3 contains 12 residues. The CDR3, as DNA: TGCAGCGTAACTGGCTACCAAGAGACCCAGTACTTC. Translation gives CSVTGYQETQYF.

The rearrangement joins TRBV28 to TRBJ2-5, with D unclear. CDR3 length: 14 residues. The V gene lost 2 bases and the J gene lost 5 bases, with 12 bases spanning the gap. Germline CDR1 MDHEN, CDR2 SYDVKM. The CDR3 DNA follows: TGTGCCAGCAGTTTAATAGGGTTACAGGAGACCCAGTACTTC. Translated: CASSLIGLQETQYF.

This clone turned up a few times. The chain uses TRBV9 and TRBJ2-3, with D possibly TRBD2 on 6 matching bases. This CDR3 has 17 residues. Looked up from germline, CDR1 is SGDLS and CDR2 is YYNGEE. V was pared by 0 bases and J by 7 bases, with 21 bases between. CDR3 in amino acids: CASSVGPPGGQQNTQYF. The DNA of the CDR3 is TGTGCCAGCAGCGTAGGGCCTCCCGGAGGGCAGCAGAATACGCAGTATTTT. Combining the CDR3 with reference TRBV9 and TRBJ2-3 gives the whole variable domain DSGVTQTPKHLITATGQRVTLRCSPRSGDLSVYWYQQSLDQGLQFLIQYYNGEERAKGNILERFSAQQFPDLHSELNLSSLELGDSALYFCASSVGPPGGQQNTQYFGPGTRLTVL.

The chain recombines TRBV11-2 with TRBJ2-1; 9 nucleotides align to TRBD2. Looked up from germline, CDR1 is SGHAT and CDR2 is FQNNGV. V lost 4 bases, J lost 5 bases, and 9 bases stayed unmatched. The CDR3 is 16 residues long. As DNA, the CDR3 is TGTGCCAGCAGCTCGCGGGTGGCTAGCGGGGACAATGAGCAGTTCTTC. It is translated as CASSSRVASGDNEQFF.

This rearrangement joins TRBV21-1 to TRBJ2-7; the D segment call TRBD2 is taken from the table without a DNA check. TRBV21-1 is assigned pseudogene status. The CDR3 is made up of 17 amino acids. The CDR3 sequence: CASSKALVVPRAYEQYF. In nucleotides, the CDR3 is TGTGCCAGCAGCAAAGCGCTTGTGGTACCGCGAGCTTACGAGCAGTACTTC.

This clone was observed a handful of times. The J gene is TRBJ2-1, the V gene TRBV7-9; TRBD1 matches 9 bases. This CDR3 region has 16 residues. CDR1 is SEHNR, CDR2 FQNEAQ, per germline (reference sequence). With V trimmed by 5 bases and J by 3 bases, 8 bases remained unmatched. The DNA for the CDR3 is TGTGCCAGCAGCCCACCTCCGGGACAGGGCTACAATGAGCAGTTCTTC. Translation: CASSPPPGQGYNEQFF.

This clone was observed a few times. The junction departs from germline at one end; a sequencing error may be responsible. The genes are TRBV30 and TRBJ2-7, with D hard to call. Germline lookup yields CDR1 GTSNPN and CDR2 SVGIG (reference sequence). There are 13 residues in the CDR3. CDR3: CAWSVTNGPAWDF. CDR3 DNA: TGTGCCTGGAGTGTAACGAATGGGCCTGCGTGGGACTTC.

CDR3 DNA: TGTGCCTGGAACCGGGGGGACCTTATGAACACTGAAGCTTTCTTT. Amino acids: CAWNRGDLMNTEAFF. The J gene is TRBJ1-1, the V gene TRBV30, with D maybe TRBD1 (5 bases). Per germline, CDR1 GTSNPN and CDR2 SVGIG (reference sequence). The CDR3 spans 15 residues. Trimming pared 4 bases from V and 0 bases from J, leaving 15 bases between.

The chain couples TRBV11-2 to TRBJ2-3; D is ambiguous. The germline gives CDR1 SGHAT, CDR2 FQNNGV. V gave up 4 bases and J gave up 0 bases, with 5 bases separating them. The CDR3 length is 13 residues. CDR3: CASSYESTDTQYF. DNA for the CDR3: TGTGCCAGCAGCTATGAGAGCACAGATACGCAGTATTTT.